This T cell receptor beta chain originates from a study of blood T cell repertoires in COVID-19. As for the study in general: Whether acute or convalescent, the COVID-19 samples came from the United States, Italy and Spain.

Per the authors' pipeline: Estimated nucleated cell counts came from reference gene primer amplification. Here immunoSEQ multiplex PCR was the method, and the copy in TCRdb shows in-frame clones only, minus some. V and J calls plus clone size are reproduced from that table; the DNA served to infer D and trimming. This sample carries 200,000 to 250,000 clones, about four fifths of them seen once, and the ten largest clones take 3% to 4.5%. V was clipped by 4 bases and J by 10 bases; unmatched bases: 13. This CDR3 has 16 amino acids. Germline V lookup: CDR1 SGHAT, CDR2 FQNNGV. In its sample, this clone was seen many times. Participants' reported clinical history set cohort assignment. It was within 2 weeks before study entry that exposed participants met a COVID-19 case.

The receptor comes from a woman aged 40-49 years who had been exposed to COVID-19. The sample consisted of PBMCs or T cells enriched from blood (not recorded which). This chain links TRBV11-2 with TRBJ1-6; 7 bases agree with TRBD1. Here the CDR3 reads CASSSHRGRIGSPLHF. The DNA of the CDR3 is TGTGCCAGCAGCTCCCACAGGGGAAGGATAGGATCACCCCTCCACTTT.